This TCR beta chain emerged from a study of T-cell reconstitution after alpha-beta-depleted transplantation in children. The CDR3 consists of 14 residues. Germline lookup yields CDR1 SGHRS and CDR2 YFSETQ. The junction had 3 bases not matched to a gene; V was cut back by 3 bases and J by 4 bases. Ten or more counts support this clonotype. A library of TCRbeta sequences, prepared with unique molecular identifiers, was generated. TCRdb reanalysed the PCR reads using MiXCR and keeps one entry per CDR3 protein. The sample has about 280,000 distinct CDR3 sequences; around a tenth are singletons. The rearrangement joins TRBV5-1 to TRBJ1-5; TRBD1 aligns across 8 bases. The clonotype originates from a male patient aged 2-15 years who had a stem cell transplant for chronic granulomatous disease, so the T cells may come from the graft donor. The specimen was peripheral blood, collected 180 days after TCRalphabeta/CD19-depleted stem cell transplant. CDR3 sequence: CASSWTGMNQPQHF. Written as DNA, the CDR3 is TGCGCCAGCAGCTGGACAGGGATGAATCAGCCCCAGCATTTT.